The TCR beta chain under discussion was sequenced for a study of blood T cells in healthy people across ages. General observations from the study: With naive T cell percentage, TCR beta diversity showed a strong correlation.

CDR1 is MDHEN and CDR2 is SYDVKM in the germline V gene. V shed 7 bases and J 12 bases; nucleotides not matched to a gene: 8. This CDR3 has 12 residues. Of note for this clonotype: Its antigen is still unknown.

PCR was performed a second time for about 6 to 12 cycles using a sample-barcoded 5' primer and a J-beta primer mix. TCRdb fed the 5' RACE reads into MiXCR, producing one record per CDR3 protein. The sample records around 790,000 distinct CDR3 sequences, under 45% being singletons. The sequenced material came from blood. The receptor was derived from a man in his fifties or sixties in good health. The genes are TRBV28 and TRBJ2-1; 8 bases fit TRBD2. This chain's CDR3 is CASTPGGGVQFF. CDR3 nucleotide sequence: TGTGCCAGCACCCCCGGGGGGGGCGTGCAGTTCTTC.